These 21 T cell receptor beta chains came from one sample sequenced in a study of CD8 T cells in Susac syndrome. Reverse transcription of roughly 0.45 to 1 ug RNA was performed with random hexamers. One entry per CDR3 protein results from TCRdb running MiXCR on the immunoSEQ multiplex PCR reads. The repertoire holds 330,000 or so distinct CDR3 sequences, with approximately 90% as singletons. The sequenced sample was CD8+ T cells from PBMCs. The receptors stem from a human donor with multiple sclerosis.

The CDR3 spells CASSLATGNFDGYTF. The CDR3 nucleotides are TGTGCCAGCAGCTTAGCGACAGGGAACTTCGACGGCTACACCTTC. This sequence joins TRBV7-9 and TRBJ1-2; TRBD1 agrees at 7 bases. CDR1 and CDR2 (germline): SEHNR, FQNEAQ (reference sequence). Trimming cost V 0 bases and J 8 bases; bases outside gene matches: 9. There are 15 residues in the CDR3.

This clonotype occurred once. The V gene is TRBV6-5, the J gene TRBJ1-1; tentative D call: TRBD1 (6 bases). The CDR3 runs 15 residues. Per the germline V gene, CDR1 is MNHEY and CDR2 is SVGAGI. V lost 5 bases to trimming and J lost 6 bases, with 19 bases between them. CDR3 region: CASSPGNAGESEAFF. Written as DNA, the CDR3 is TGTGCCAGCAGTCCGGGTAACGCAGGGGAATCTGAAGCTTTCTTT.

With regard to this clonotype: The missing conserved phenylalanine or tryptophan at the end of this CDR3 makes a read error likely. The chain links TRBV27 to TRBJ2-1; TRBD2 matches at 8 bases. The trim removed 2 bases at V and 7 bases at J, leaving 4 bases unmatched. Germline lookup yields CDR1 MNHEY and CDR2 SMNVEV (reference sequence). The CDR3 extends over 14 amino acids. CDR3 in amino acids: CASSLGLADNEQFS. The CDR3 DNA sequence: TGTGCCAGCAGTTTAGGACTAGCAGATAATGAGCAGTTCTCC.

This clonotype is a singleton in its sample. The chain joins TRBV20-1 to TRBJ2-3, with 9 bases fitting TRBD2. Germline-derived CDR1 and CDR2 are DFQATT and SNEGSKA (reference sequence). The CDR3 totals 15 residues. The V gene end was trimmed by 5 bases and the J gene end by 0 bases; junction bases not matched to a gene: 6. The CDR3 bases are TGCAGTGCTGAGATAGCGGGAGCTAGCACAGATACGCAGTATTTT. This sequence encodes CSAEIAGASTDTQYF.

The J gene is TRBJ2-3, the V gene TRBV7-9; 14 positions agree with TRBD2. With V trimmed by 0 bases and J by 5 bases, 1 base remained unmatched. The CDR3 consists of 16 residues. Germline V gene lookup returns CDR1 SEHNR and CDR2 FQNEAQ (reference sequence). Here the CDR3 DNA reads TGTGCCAGCAGCTTAGCGGGACTAGCGGGAGTAGATACGCAGTATTTT. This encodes CASSLAGLAGVDTQYF.

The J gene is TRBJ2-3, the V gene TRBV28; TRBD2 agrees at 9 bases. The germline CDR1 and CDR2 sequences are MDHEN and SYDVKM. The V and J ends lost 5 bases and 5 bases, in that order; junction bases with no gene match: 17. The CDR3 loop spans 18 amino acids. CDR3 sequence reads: CASSGFLAGPPAGDTQYF. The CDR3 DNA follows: TGTGCCAGCAGTGGGTTTCTAGCGGGGCCCCCCGCGGGAGATACGCAGTATTTT.

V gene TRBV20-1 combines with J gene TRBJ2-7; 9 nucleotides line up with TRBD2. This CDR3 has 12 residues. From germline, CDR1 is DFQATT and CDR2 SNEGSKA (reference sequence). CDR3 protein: CSPSGEGSEQYF. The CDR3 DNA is TGCAGCCCTAGCGGGGAGGGATCCGAGCAGTACTTC.

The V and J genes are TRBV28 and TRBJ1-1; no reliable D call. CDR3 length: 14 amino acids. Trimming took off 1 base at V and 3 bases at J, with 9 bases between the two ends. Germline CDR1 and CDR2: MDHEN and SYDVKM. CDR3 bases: TGTGCCAGCAGTTTATTGGACGGAGACACTGAAGCTTTCTTT. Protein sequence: CASSLLDGDTEAFF.

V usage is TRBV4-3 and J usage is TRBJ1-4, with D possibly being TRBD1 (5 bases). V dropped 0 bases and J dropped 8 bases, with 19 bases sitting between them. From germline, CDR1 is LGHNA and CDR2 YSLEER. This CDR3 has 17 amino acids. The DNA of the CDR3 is TGCGCCAGCAGCCAAGATGGCCAGGGTTCAACCGGCGAAAAACTGTTTTTT. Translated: CASSQDGQGSTGEKLFF.

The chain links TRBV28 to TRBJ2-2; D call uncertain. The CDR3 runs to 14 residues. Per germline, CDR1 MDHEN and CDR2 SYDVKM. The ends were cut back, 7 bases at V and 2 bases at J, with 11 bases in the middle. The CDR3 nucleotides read TGTGCCAGCACCCCGTCGGCCAACACCGGGGAGCTGTTTTTT. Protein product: CASTPSANTGELFF.

The CDR3, as DNA: TGTGCCAGCGATTTCTTGGAGGGGACCGGGGAGCTGTTTTTT. Encoded protein: CASDFLEGTGELFF. This chain uses TRBV4-2 with TRBJ2-2; weak D call: TRBD2 (6 bases). V lost 8 bases and J lost 5, with 15 bases in between. Germline CDR1 reads LGHNA; CDR2 reads YNFKEQ. CDR3 size: 14 residues.

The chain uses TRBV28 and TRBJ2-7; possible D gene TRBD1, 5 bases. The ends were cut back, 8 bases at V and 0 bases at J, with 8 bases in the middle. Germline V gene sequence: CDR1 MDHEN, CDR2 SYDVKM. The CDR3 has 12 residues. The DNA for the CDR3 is TGTGCCAGCGATCAGGGCTCCTACGAGCAGTACTTC. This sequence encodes CASDQGSYEQYF.

CDR3: CASSAGPSPHYEQYF. CDR3 in DNA: TGTGCCAGCAGTGCCGGGCCCTCGCCCCACTACGAGCAGTACTTC. The V call is TRBV6-1, the J call TRBJ2-7; D remains unclear. The CDR3 sequence is 15 residues long. Per germline, CDR1 MNHNS and CDR2 SASEGT. V was cut by 4 bases and J by 3 bases, with 16 bases left in between.

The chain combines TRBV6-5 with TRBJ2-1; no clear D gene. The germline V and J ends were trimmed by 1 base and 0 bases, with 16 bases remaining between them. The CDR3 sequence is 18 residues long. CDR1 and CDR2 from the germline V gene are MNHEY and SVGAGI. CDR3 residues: CASSYWPLKNSSYNEQFF. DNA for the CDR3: TGTGCCAGCAGTTACTGGCCTTTAAAAAACAGCTCCTACAATGAGCAGTTCTTC.

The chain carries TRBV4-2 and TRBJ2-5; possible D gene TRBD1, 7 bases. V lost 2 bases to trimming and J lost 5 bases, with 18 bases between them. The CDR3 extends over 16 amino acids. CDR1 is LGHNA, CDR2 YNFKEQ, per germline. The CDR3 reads CASSQRRDSGAETQYF. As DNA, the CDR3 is TGTGCCAGCAGCCAACGGCGGGACAGTGGGGCGGAGACCCAGTACTTC.

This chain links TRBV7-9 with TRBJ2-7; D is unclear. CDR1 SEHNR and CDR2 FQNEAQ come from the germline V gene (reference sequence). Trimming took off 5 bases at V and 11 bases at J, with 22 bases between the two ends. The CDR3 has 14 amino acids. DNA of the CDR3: TGTGCCAGCAGCCCTACTTCGTCCTTCGCCCAAAAGTACTTC. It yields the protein CASSPTSSFAQKYF.

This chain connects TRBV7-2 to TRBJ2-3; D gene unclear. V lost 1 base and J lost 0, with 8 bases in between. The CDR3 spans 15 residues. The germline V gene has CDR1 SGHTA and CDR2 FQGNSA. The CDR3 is CASSLGLASTDTQYF. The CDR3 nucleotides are TGTGCCAGCAGCTTAGGATTGGCAAGCACAGATACGCAGTATTTT.

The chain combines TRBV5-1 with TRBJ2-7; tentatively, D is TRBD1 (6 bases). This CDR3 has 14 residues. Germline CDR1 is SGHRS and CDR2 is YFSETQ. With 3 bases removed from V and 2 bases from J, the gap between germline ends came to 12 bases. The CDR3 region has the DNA TGCGCCAGCAGCTGGGCGACAGGAACCTACGAGCAGTACTTC. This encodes CASSWATGTYEQYF.

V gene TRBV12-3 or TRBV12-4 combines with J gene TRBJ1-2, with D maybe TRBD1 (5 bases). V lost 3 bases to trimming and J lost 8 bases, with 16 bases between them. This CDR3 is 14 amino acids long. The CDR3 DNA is TGTGCCAGCAGTTTTCTCAGGGAAACGGGGGGCTACACCTTC. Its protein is CASSFLRETGGYTF.

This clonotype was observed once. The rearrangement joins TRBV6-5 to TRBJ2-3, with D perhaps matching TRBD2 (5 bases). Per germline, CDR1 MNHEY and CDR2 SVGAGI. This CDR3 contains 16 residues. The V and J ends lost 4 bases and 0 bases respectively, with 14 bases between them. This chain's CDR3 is CASSWGVGASTDTQYF. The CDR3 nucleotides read TGTGCCAGCAGTTGGGGAGTGGGAGCTAGCACAGATACGCAGTATTTT.

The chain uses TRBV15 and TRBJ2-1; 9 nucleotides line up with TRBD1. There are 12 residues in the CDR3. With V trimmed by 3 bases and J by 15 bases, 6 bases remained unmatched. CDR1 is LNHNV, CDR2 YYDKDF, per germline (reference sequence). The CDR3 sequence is CATSSHGTGLFF. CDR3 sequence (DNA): TGTGCCACCAGCAGCCACGGGACAGGGTTGTTCTTC.